These T cell receptor beta chains were read from a single sample in a study of cytomegalovirus exposure and HLA in healthy donors. Profiling relied on immunoSEQ multiplex PCR, and the TCRdb table lists in-frame clones only, not all of them. The sample's table shows 200,000 to 250,000 clones. The sequenced sample was PBMCs. Receptor source: a girl aged 2-15 years in good health and CMV-seropositive. The CDR3 runs from the conserved cysteine through the conserved F or W. D genes are given only for firm matches.

d_call: .; j_call: TRBJ2-1; v_call: TRBV2; cdr3_length: 15; cdr3_nt: TGTGCCAGCAGAATGACAGAGAGCTCCTACAATGAGCAGTTCTTC; cdr3_aa: CASRMTESSYNEQFF
d_call: TRBD1; j_call: TRBJ2-7; v_call: TRBV6-1; cdr3_length: 15; cdr3_nt: TGTGCCAGCAGGGCGGGACAGGGTAAGGACTACGAGCAGTACTTC; cdr3_aa: CASRAGQGKDYEQYF
d_call: .; j_call: TRBJ2-2; v_call: TRBV11-2; cdr3_length: 13; cdr3_nt: TGTGCCAGCAGCTTTCAGGTCACCGGGGAGCTGTTTTTT; cdr3_aa: CASSFQVTGELFF
d_call: TRBD2; j_call: TRBJ2-6; v_call: TRBV27; cdr3_length: 19; cdr3_nt: TGTGCCAGCAGTTCACCGGGACTAGCGGGTAGCTCTGGGGCCAACGTCCTGACTTTC; cdr3_aa: CASSSPGLAGSSGANVLTF
d_call: .; j_call: TRBJ1-4; v_call: TRBV5-1; cdr3_length: 14; cdr3_nt: TGCGCCAGCAGCTTGGAGGGGTATAATGAAAAACTGTTTTTT; cdr3_aa: CASSLEGYNEKLFF
d_call: .; j_call: TRBJ1-2; v_call: TRBV14; cdr3_length: 13; cdr3_nt: TGTGCCAGTCCTTGGACAGCCGACTATGGCTACACCTTC; cdr3_aa: CASPWTADYGYTF
d_call: TRBD2; j_call: TRBJ2-1; v_call: TRBV6-5; cdr3_length: 16; cdr3_nt: TGTGCCAGCAGTTCCAGGACTAGCGGGAGAAATTATGAGCAGTTCTTC; cdr3_aa: CASSSRTSGRNYEQFF
d_call: .; j_call: TRBJ2-7; v_call: TRBV29-1; cdr3_length: 14; cdr3_nt: TGCAGCGTTGGGTCCGGAATGGGCGCCTACGAGCAGTACTTC; cdr3_aa: CSVGSGMGAYEQYF
d_call: TRBD1; j_call: TRBJ2-6; v_call: TRBV28; cdr3_length: 17; cdr3_nt: TGTGCCAGCAGCGATGGACAGGGGGCGGCTGGGGCCAACGTCCTGACTTTC; cdr3_aa: CASSDGQGAAGANVLTF
d_call: TRBD2; j_call: TRBJ2-7; v_call: TRBV27; cdr3_length: 15; cdr3_nt: TGTGCCAGCAGATTCCTTTTGCGGGAGAAGAACGAGCAGTACTTC; cdr3_aa: CASRFLLREKNEQYF
d_call: .; j_call: TRBJ1-1; v_call: TRBV29-1; cdr3_length: 14; cdr3_nt: TGCAGCGTCCTGACAGTCACCATGAACACTGAAGCTTTCTTT; cdr3_aa: CSVLTVTMNTEAFF
d_call: TRBD1; j_call: TRBJ1-1; v_call: TRBV15; cdr3_length: 15; cdr3_nt: TGTGCCACCAGCTACAAGGGACAGTCGAACACTGAAGCTTTCTTT; cdr3_aa: CATSYKGQSNTEAFF
d_call: TRBD1; j_call: TRBJ2-5; v_call: TRBV11-3; cdr3_length: 14; cdr3_nt: TGTGCCAGCGGGACAGGAGACAAGAAAGAGACCCAGTACTTC; cdr3_aa: CASGTGDKKETQYF
d_call: .; j_call: TRBJ1-2; v_call: TRBV12-5; cdr3_length: 13; cdr3_nt: TGTGCTAGTGTTCTGACCGGAGAGGGCGGCTACACCTTC; cdr3_aa: CASVLTGEGGYTF
d_call: .; j_call: TRBJ1-2; v_call: TRBV28; cdr3_length: 11; cdr3_nt: TGTGCCAGCAGCCCGGGCTATGGCTACACCTTC; cdr3_aa: CASSPGYGYTF
d_call: TRBD2; j_call: TRBJ2-6; v_call: TRBV19; cdr3_length: 16; cdr3_nt: TGTGCCAGTAGTTACGGGAGGAGATCTGGGGCCAACGTCCTGACTTTC; cdr3_aa: CASSYGRRSGANVLTF
d_call: .; j_call: TRBJ2-4; v_call: TRBV23-1; cdr3_length: 17; cdr3_nt: TGCGCCAGCAGTCAATCGGCGGGGGCGCGGGCCAAAAACATTCAGTACTTC; cdr3_aa: CASSQSAGARAKNIQYF
d_call: TRBD1; j_call: TRBJ2-3; v_call: TRBV7-9; cdr3_length: 15; cdr3_nt: TGTGCCAGCAGGCCAGGGACAGGGTGGACAGATACGCAGTATTTT; cdr3_aa: CASRPGTGWTDTQYF
d_call: .; j_call: TRBJ2-7; v_call: TRBV18; cdr3_length: 16; cdr3_nt: TGTGCCAGCTCACCACCGGGTCGCAGCGCGAGACACGAGCAGTACTTC; cdr3_aa: CASSPPGRSARHEQYF
d_call: .; j_call: TRBJ2-7; v_call: TRBV7-9; cdr3_length: 15; cdr3_nt: TGTGCCAGCAGCCGGGGTTCAGGGGAGACCTACGAGCAGTACTTC; cdr3_aa: CASSRGSGETYEQYF
d_call: TRBD1; j_call: TRBJ1-2; v_call: TRBV28; cdr3_length: 18; cdr3_nt: TGTGCCAGCAGTTCCATCAGGGGGGAGGATGATTTGGACTATGGCTACACCTTC; cdr3_aa: CASSSIRGEDDLDYGYTF
d_call: TRBD2; j_call: TRBJ2-2; v_call: TRBV11-3; cdr3_length: 15; cdr3_nt: TGTGCCAGCAGCTTAGGACTAGCGGACACCGGGGAGCTGTTTTTT; cdr3_aa: CASSLGLADTGELFF
d_call: .; j_call: TRBJ1-3; v_call: TRBV28; cdr3_length: 17; cdr3_nt: TGTGCCAGCAGTTTCATCCGGACAGTCTACTCTGGAAACACCATATATTTT; cdr3_aa: CASSFIRTVYSGNTIYF
d_call: .; j_call: TRBJ2-5; v_call: TRBV5-1; cdr3_length: 12; cdr3_nt: TGCGCCAGCAGCTCCGAAAGAGAGGCCCAGTACTTC; cdr3_aa: CASSSEREAQYF
d_call: .; j_call: TRBJ2-3; v_call: TRBV9; cdr3_length: 17; cdr3_nt: TGTGCCAGCAGCGTAGCTTGGGATAGCGGTAGCACAGATACGCAGTATTTT; cdr3_aa: CASSVAWDSGSTDTQYF
d_call: .; j_call: TRBJ2-7; v_call: TRBV28; cdr3_length: 15; cdr3_nt: TGTGCCAGCAGTTTAGACGAAAGTGGGCCCTACGAGCAGTACTTC; cdr3_aa: CASSLDESGPYEQYF
d_call: .; j_call: TRBJ2-3; v_call: TRBV28; cdr3_length: 16; cdr3_nt: TGTGCCAGCAGTTTAGCCCAGGGGTCCGGCACAGATACGCAGTATTTT; cdr3_aa: CASSLAQGSGTDTQYF
d_call: TRBD2; j_call: TRBJ2-4; v_call: TRBV18; cdr3_length: 17; cdr3_nt: TGTGCCAGCTCACCACCATTAGCGGGAGGGCCTGGGTACATTCAGTACTTC; cdr3_aa: CASSPPLAGGPGYIQYF
d_call: .; j_call: TRBJ2-7; v_call: TRBV5-1; cdr3_length: 11; cdr3_nt: TGCGCCAGCAGCTTGACGGGGGAGCAGTACTTC; cdr3_aa: CASSLTGEQYF
d_call: TRBD2; j_call: TRBJ2-1; v_call: TRBV7-9; cdr3_length: 16; cdr3_nt: TGTGCCAGCAGCTTAGGGGGACTAGCGGGAGGGGTTGAGCAGTTCTTC; cdr3_aa: CASSLGGLAGGVEQFF
d_call: TRBD1; j_call: TRBJ1-2; v_call: TRBV18; cdr3_length: 15; cdr3_nt: TGTGCCAGCTCACAGGGACAGGGAGCTAACTATGGCTACACCTTC; cdr3_aa: CASSQGQGANYGYTF
d_call: TRBD2; j_call: TRBJ2-1; v_call: TRBV10-1; cdr3_length: 18; cdr3_nt: TGCGCCAGCAGTGAGTCCGGACTAGCGGGAGGCAATTACAATGAGCAGTTCTTC; cdr3_aa: CASSESGLAGGNYNEQFF
d_call: .; j_call: TRBJ1-2; v_call: TRBV27; cdr3_length: 14; cdr3_nt: TGTGCCAGCAGTTCCGTTCAAGGGGTCTATGGCTACACCTTC; cdr3_aa: CASSSVQGVYGYTF
d_call: TRBD2; j_call: TRBJ2-3; v_call: TRBV18; cdr3_length: 18; cdr3_nt: TGTGCCAGCTCACCACCCGGACTAGCGGGTCCTAGCACAGATACGCAGTATTTT; cdr3_aa: CASSPPGLAGPSTDTQYF
d_call: .; j_call: TRBJ1-5; v_call: TRBV18; cdr3_length: 13; cdr3_nt: TGTGCCAGCTCACGGCAGGGCAATCAGCCCCAGCATTTT; cdr3_aa: CASSRQGNQPQHF